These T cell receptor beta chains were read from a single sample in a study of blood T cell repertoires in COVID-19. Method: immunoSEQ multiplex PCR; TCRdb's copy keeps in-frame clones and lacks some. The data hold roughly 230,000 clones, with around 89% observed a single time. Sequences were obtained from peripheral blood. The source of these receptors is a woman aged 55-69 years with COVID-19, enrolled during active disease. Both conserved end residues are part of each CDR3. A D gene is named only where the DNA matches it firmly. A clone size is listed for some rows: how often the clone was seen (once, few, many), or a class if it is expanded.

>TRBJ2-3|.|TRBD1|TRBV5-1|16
TGCGCCAGCAGGACAGGGGGCCTCGGGAGCACAGATACGCAGTATTTT
CASRTGGLGSTDTQYF
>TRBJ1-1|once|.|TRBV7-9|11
TGTGCCAGCAGCTTACCAGATGAAGCTTTCTTT
CASSLPDEAFF
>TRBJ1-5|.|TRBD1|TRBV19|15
TGTGCCAGTAGTATAGGGGACAGGGTTGGGCAGCCCCAGCATTTT
CASSIGDRVGQPQHF
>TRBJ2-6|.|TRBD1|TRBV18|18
TGTGCCAGCTCACCTAGGGGACAGGGGGCAGCCGGGGCCAACGTCCTGACTTTC
CASSPRGQGAAGANVLTF
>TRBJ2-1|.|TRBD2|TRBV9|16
TGTGCCAGCAGCGTAGCTTTACTAGCGGGAGCCAATGAGCAGTTCTTC
CASSVALLAGANEQFF
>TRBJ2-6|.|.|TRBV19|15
TGTGCCAGTAGTCCCCCCGAGCTCTGGGCCAACGTCCTGACTTTC
CASSPPELWANVLTF
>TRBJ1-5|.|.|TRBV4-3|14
TGCGCCAGCAGCCAGGGTACGGGAAATCAGCCCCAGCATTTT
CASSQGTGNQPQHF
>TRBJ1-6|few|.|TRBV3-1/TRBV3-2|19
TGTGCCAGCAGCCAGGGACATCCCACCCCGAGCTCCTATAATTCACCCCTCCACTTT
CASSQGHPTPSSYNSPLHF
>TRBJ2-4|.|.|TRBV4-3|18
TGCGCCAGCAGCCAAGATTTCGGGGTTTTGGGATCCAAAAACATTCAGTACTTC
CASSQDFGVLGSKNIQYF
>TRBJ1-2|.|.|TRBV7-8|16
TGTGCCAGCAGCCGTCTCGGACAGATTATTAACTATGGCTACACCTTC
CASSRLGQIINYGYTF
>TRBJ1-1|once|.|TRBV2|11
TGTGCCAGCAGTCCCACAGGGGAAGCTTTCTTT
CASSPTGEAFF
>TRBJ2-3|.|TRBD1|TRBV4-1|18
TGCGCCAGCAGCCAAGACACCGGGACAGGGGGAAACACAGATACGCAGTATTTT
CASSQDTGTGGNTDTQYF
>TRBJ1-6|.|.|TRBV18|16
TGTGCCAGCTCACCTCGGGAGGGAGAAGAGAATTCACCCCTCCACTTT
CASSPREGEENSPLHF
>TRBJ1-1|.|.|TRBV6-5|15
TGTGCCAGCAGTTACTCCATCAACTCGAACACTGAAGCTTTCTTT
CASSYSINSNTEAFF
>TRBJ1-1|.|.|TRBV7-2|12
TGTGGAACAGGGATGGGGAACACTGAAGCTTTCTTT
CGTGMGNTEAFF
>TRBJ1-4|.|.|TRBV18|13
TGTGCCAGCTCAGGACAAGATAATGAAAAACTGTTTTTT
CASSGQDNEKLFF
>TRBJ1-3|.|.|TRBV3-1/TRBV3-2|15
TGTGCCAGCAGCCAGGAGGTCAGGTACGGAAACACCATATATTTT
CASSQEVRYGNTIYF
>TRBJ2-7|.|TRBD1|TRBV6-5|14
TGTGCCAGCAGGGACCTGCAGGGGGCTGGCGAGCAGTACTTC
CASRDLQGAGEQYF
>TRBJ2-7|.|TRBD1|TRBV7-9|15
TGTGCCAGCAGCCCTGGACAGGCGAGAATCTACGAGCAGTACTTC
CASSPGQARIYEQYF
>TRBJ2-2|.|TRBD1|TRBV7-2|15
TGTGCCAGCAGCCCTGGGACAGTCTACACCGGGGAGCTGTTTTTT
CASSPGTVYTGELFF
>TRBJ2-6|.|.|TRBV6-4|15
TGTGCCAGCAGTGAGGGGACTGAGAGGGCCAACGTCCTGACTTTC
CASSEGTERANVLTF
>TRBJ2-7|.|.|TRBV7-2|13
TGTGCCAGCAGTCAAAACCACTCTGGCGAGCAGTACTTC
CASSQNHSGEQYF
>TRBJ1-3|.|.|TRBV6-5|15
TGTGCCAGCACCTACTCTCCCCGCTCTGGAAACACCATATATTTT
CASTYSPRSGNTIYF
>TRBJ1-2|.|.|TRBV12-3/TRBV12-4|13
TGTGCCAGCAGTTTAGGGGAGAGGTATGGCTACACCTTC
CASSLGERYGYTF
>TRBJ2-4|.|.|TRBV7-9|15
TGTGCCAGCAGCAAAGGACCCCAGGGCATGGGCATTCAGTACTTC
CASSKGPQGMGIQYF
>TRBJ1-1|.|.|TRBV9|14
TGTGCCAGCAGCGTAGTAGAGGGTGGTACTGAAGCTTTCTTT
CASSVVEGGTEAFF
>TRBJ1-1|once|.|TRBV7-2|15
TGTGCCAGCAGCGGCCACAGGGTCGTTAGGACTGAAGCTTTCTTT
CASSGHRVVRTEAFF
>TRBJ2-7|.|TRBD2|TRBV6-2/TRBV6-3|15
TGTGCCAGCAGTCGAACCGGGACTAGAAAGTACGAGCAGTACTTC
CASSRTGTRKYEQYF
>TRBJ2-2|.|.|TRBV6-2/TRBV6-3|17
TGTGCCAGCAGTTACAGGGGCGGCGGGGTGAACACCGGGGAGCTGTTTTTT
CASSYRGGGVNTGELFF
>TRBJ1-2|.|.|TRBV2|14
TGTGCCAGCAAAGGTTGGCAGGTGGCCCATGGCTACACCTTC
CASKGWQVAHGYTF
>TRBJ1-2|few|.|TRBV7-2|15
TGTGCCAGCAGCTTATCGGGTCCGGCCAACTATGGCTACACCTTC
CASSLSGPANYGYTF
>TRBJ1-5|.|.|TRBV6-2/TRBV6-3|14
TGTGCCAGCAGTTATTCGGTGATGAATCAGCCCCAGCATTTT
CASSYSVMNQPQHF
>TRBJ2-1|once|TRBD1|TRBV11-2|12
TGTGCCAGCAGCGTACAGGGGAATGAGCAGTTCTTC
CASSVQGNEQFF
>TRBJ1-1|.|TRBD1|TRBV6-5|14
TGTGCCAGCACTCAGGGGGCGCTAATTACTGAAGCTTTCTTT
CASTQGALITEAFF
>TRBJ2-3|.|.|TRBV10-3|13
TGTGCCATCAACCGGGGAGACACAGATACGCAGTATTTT
CAINRGDTDTQYF
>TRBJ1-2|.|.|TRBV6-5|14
TGTGCCAGCAGTTATTCAGACTCATTCCCGGGCTACACCTTC
CASSYSDSFPGYTF
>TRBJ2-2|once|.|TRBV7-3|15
TGTGCCAGCAGCCGGGACATCTCGAACACCGGGGAGCTGTTTTTT
CASSRDISNTGELFF
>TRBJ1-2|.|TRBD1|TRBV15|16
TGTGCCACCAGCAGAGATAGGGCAGGGGGTGTAGGTGGCTACACCTTC
CATSRDRAGGVGGYTF
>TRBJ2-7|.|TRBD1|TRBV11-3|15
TGTGCCAGCAGCGGGGACAGGGGCCCCTGGGAAGAGCAGTACTTC
CASSGDRGPWEEQYF
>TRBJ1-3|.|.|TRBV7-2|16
TGTGCCAGCAGCTTCCCCCCCTCTAGCTCTGGAAACACCATATATTTT
CASSFPPSSSGNTIYF
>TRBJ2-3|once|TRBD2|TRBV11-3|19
TGTGCCAGCAGCTTAGTGGGTTGGTCGGGGGGGCCCGGCGCAGATACGCAGTATTTT
CASSLVGWSGGPGADTQYF
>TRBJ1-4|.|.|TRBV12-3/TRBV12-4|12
TGTGCCAGCAGGTTCGGGAGTGAAAAACTGTTTTTT
CASRFGSEKLFF
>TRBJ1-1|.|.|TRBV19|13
TGTGCCAGTAGTATGGACAGTAACACTGAAGCTTTCTTT
CASSMDSNTEAFF
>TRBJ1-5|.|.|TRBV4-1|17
TGCGCCAGCAGCCAAGATCATCGAAGCCGGGGATATCAGCCCCAGCATTTT
CASSQDHRSRGYQPQHF
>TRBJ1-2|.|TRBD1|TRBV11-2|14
TGTGCCAGCAGGCCAGCAGGGGGTTCGCTTGGCTACACCTTC
CASRPAGGSLGYTF
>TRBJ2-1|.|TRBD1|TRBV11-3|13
TGTGCCAGCAGCTTAGGACAGGGAAATGAGCAGTTCTTC
CASSLGQGNEQFF
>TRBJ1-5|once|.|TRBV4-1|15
TGCGCCAGCAGCCTTGCCGGGACACTGAATCAGCCCCAGCATTTT
CASSLAGTLNQPQHF
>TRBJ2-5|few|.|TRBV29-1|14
TGCAGCCAAGGGGGGGGATTAGCCGGAGAGACCCAGTACTTC
CSQGGGLAGETQYF
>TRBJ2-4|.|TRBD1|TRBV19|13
TGTGCCAGTAGTATTCAGGGGGCGAACATTCAGTACTTC
CASSIQGANIQYF